This section outlines one TCR beta chain sequence together with its context. This may be a read error: a much more frequent sequence differs by one nucleotide. The sample belongs to a study of blood T cells in healthy people across ages. The CDR3 contains 13 residues. The V and J ends lost 5 bases and 3 bases respectively, with 11 bases between them. Germline loops: CDR1 DFQATT, CDR2 SNEGSKA (reference sequence). A J-beta primer mix and a sample-barcoded 5' primer were used in a second PCR of about 7 to 12 cycles. From the 5' RACE reads, TCRdb called clonotypes with MiXCR, one entry per CDR3 protein. This sample has fewer than 1,200,000 distinct CDR3 sequences; approximately 25% occur once, and the top ten carry approximately 0.7%. A further study also used this sample, focusing on T cells of mothers and their children. From that second work: Study donors consisted of three healthy Caucasian mothers and their six children. Over 8.5 million reads per mother and roughly 3 million per child were obtained. Slightly higher but non-significant overlap marked related mother-child pairs versus unrelated pairs.

J is TRBJ2-1 and V is TRBV20-1; weak D call: TRBD2 (6 bases). The sequenced sample consisted of blood. This TCR came from a girl aged 2-10 years in good health. CDR3 loop: CSAPGGNYNEQFF. The CDR3 DNA is TGCAGTGCTCCTGGCGGGAACTACAATGAGCAGTTCTTC.